This entry lists 29 T cell receptor beta chains sequenced from one sample in a study of vaccination effects on CD4 cells after COVID-19. Their antigen targets remain unknown. Under the ViraFEST assay, PBMC were stimulated with viral peptide pools so that antigen-specific CD4+ T cells expanded. Sequencing was performed afterwards. The culture ran for approximately nine days before CD4+ T cells were isolated. Nucleocapsid antibodies stayed negative before and after vaccination, showing no earlier SARS-CoV-2 infection. Sequencing was performed with immunoSEQ multiplex PCR; in TCRdb, only in-frame clones are kept and a portion is missing. The table lists 65,000 or so clones, approximately 76% of them singletons. Sequenced material: CD4+ T cells from PBMCs cultured with HCoV-NL63 spike peptides, taken before COVID-19 vaccination. These receptors were taken from a human donor who received a COVID-19 vaccine.

The rearrangement links TRBV11-2 to TRBJ2-7; D is uncertain. The CDR3 spans 13 residues. Germline V gene lookup returns CDR1 SGHAT and CDR2 FQNNGV. V was shortened by 5 bases and J by 3 bases, with 11 bases between the two germline ends. The CDR3 bases are TGTGCCAGCAGCCCCGAGTGGGGCTACGAGCAGTACGTC. This sequence encodes CASSPEWGYEQYV.

This chain links TRBV5-1 with TRBJ1-2; 7 bases map to TRBD1. Germline CDR1 reads SGHRS; CDR2 reads YFSETQ. CDR3 size: 14 residues. V was clipped by 4 bases and J by 9 bases; unmatched bases: 12. The chain's CDR3 is CASSLTTGEGRYTF. In DNA, the CDR3 is TGCGCCAGCAGCCTCACCACAGGGGAGGGACGCTACACCTTC.

The chain combines TRBV7-2 with TRBJ1-1; D gene unclear. V was shortened by 5 bases and J by 1 base, with 11 bases between the two germline ends. CDR1 and CDR2 from the germline V gene are SGHTA and FQGNSA. The CDR3 has 14 amino acids. The CDR3 loop reads CASSPRWGNTEAFF. The CDR3 DNA reads as TGTGCCAGCAGCCCAAGGTGGGGGAACACTGAAGCTTTCTTT.

This chain links TRBV30 with TRBJ1-6, with a tentative D call TRBD1 (6 bases). The germline V gene encodes CDR1 GTSNPN and CDR2 SVGIG (reference sequence). Trimming cost V 0 bases and J 6 bases, with 9 bases left between them. This CDR3 has 14 residues. The CDR3 region has the DNA TGTGCCTGGAGTGTTTGGACAGCTAATTCACCCCTCCACTTT. Its translation is CAWSVWTANSPLHF.

This sequence joins TRBV6-5 and TRBJ1-5; 7 bases are a match to TRBD1. This CDR3 comprises 13 residues. From germline, CDR1 is MNHEY and CDR2 SVGAGI. J lost 5 bases, V lost 6 bases, and 4 bases had no gene match. The CDR3 nucleotides read TGTGCCAGCAGAGTGGACAGGTATCAGCCCCAGCATTTT. Encoded protein: CASRVDRYQPQHF.

The rearrangement joins TRBV19 to TRBJ2-7; tentatively, D is TRBD1 (6 bases). Deletions cut 5 bases from V and 1 base from J, with 12 bases between. Germline V lookup: CDR1 LNHDA, CDR2 SQIVND (reference sequence). The CDR3 sequence is 14 residues long. This CDR3 is CASSLRGGSYEQYV. As DNA, the CDR3 is TGTGCCAGTAGTTTAAGAGGGGGATCCTACGAGCAGTACGTC.

The rearrangement uses TRBV24-1 and TRBJ2-5, with 11 nucleotides matching TRBD1. Looked up from germline, CDR1 is KGHDR and CDR2 is SFDVKD. This CDR3 is 16 amino acids long. CDR3 in DNA: TGTGCTTCCTCCGCCGGGACAGGGGGTTTAGTCGAGACCCAGTACTTC. Translating it yields CASSAGTGGLVETQYF.

Only a few counts were recorded for this clone. The chain employs TRBV12-5 and TRBJ1-4; possibly TRBD1 for D (5 bases). The CDR3 extends over 14 amino acids. CDR1 is LGHNT and CDR2 is FRNRAP in the germline V gene. The germline V and J ends were trimmed by 5 bases and 2 bases, with 9 bases remaining between them. The CDR3 sequence is CASGPGITNEKLFF. For the CDR3, the DNA is TGTGCTAGTGGTCCAGGGATTACTAATGAAAAACTGTTTTTT.

The chain recombines TRBV4-1 with TRBJ1-2; maybe TRBD1 (5 bases). The CDR3 spans 15 residues. Trimming pared 0 bases from V and 0 bases from J, leaving 8 bases between. Germline V gives CDR1 MGHRA, CDR2 YSYEKL. The CDR3 protein is CASSQEGLTNYGYTF. The CDR3 bases are TGCGCCAGCAGCCAAGAGGGACTAACTAACTATGGCTACACCTTC.

J is TRBJ1-1 and V is TRBV7-2; 7 nucleotides agree with TRBD1. This CDR3 comprises 14 residues. Trimming at V came to 6 bases and at J to 0 bases, leaving 4 bases not matched to a gene. Germline V gene sequence: CDR1 SGHTA, CDR2 FQGNSA. CDR3 DNA sequence: TGTGCCAGCAGTGAACAGGGGTTGAACACTGAAGCTTTCTTT. It is translated as CASSEQGLNTEAFF.

The rearrangement uses TRBV5-3 and TRBJ2-7; D is undetermined. TRBV5-3 is known as an ORF, though its function is uncertain. This CDR3 contains 14 residues. V lost 3 bases and J lost 3, with 13 bases in between. In DNA, the CDR3 is TGTGCCAGAAGCTGCCCGGAACTGCTCTACGAGCAGTACGTC. Its translation: CARSCPELLYEQYV.

This clone was counted a few times. The chain uses TRBV30 and TRBJ1-6, with 8 bases identical to TRBD1. V was pared by 5 bases and J by 9 bases, with 9 bases of the junction left unmatched. The germline V gene has CDR1 GTSNPN and CDR2 SVGIG (reference sequence). This CDR3 has 14 residues. This CDR3 reads CAWDLPGGSSPLHF. CDR3 bases: TGTGCCTGGGATCTCCCAGGGGGCAGTTCACCCCTCCACTTT.

The rearrangement uses TRBV25-1 and TRBJ2-1; D possibly corresponds to TRBD2 (6 bases). The CDR3 is 15 residues long. Trimming removed 2 bases at V and 0 bases at J, with 8 bases between. Per germline, CDR1 MGHDK and CDR2 SYGVNS. The CDR3 reads CASSEAGSSYNEQFF. The CDR3, as DNA: TGTGCCAGCAGTGAAGCGGGGAGCTCCTACAATGAGCAGTTCTTC.

This clone has more than one count but fewer than ten. The chain employs TRBV7-8 and TRBJ2-2; D ambiguous. Germline V gives CDR1 SGHVS, CDR2 FQNEAQ. The CDR3 runs 14 residues. With 5 bases removed from V and 3 bases from J, the gap between germline ends came to 10 bases. Here the CDR3 reads CASSPRLDTGELFF. In DNA, the CDR3 is TGTGCCAGCAGCCCCCGGCTGGACACCGGGGAGCTGTTTTTT. The full variable domain, completed using reference TRBV7-8 and TRBJ2-2, is GAGVSQSPRYKVAKRGQDVALRCDPISGHVSLFWYQQALGQGPEFLTYFQNEAQLDKSGLPSDRFFAERPEGSVSTLKIQRTQQEDSAVYLCASSPRLDTGELFFGEGSRLTVL.

The chain carries TRBV19 and TRBJ2-5; no firm D call. This CDR3 spans 12 amino acids. Germline lookup yields CDR1 LNHDA and CDR2 SQIVND (reference sequence). Trimming pared 3 bases from V and 2 bases from J, leaving 4 bases between. The CDR3 DNA reads TGTGCCAGTAGTATCCCTCAAGAGACCCAGTACTTC. Amino acids: CASSIPQETQYF.

The rearrangement joins TRBV4-3 to TRBJ1-4; TRBD1 is a possible D gene (6 bases). This CDR3 contains 15 residues. V lost 2 bases and J lost 5, with 12 bases in between. The germline CDR1 and CDR2 sequences are LGHNA and YSLEER. The CDR3 protein is CASSQNGQTNEKLFF. The CDR3 DNA sequence: TGCGCCAGCAGCCAAAACGGACAGACGAATGAAAAACTGTTTTTT.

This clone was seen a few times. The genes are TRBV5-1 and TRBJ2-2, with a possible D match to TRBD2 (6 bases). V lost 1 base to trimming and J lost 0 bases, with 13 bases between them. Germline lookup yields CDR1 SGHRS and CDR2 YFSETQ. The CDR3 has 17 residues. For the CDR3, the DNA is TGCGCCAGCAGCTTGTTGTCTCGCGGGGCGAACACCGGGGAGCTGTTTTTT. Amino acid sequence: CASSLLSRGANTGELFF.

This chain links TRBV5-1 with TRBJ1-2; D is perhaps TRBD1 (5 bases). Germline-derived CDR1 and CDR2 are SGHRS and YFSETQ. Trimming took 4 bases from V and 8 from J, leaving 15 bases between them. The CDR3 sequence is 13 residues long. The CDR3 sequence is CASSHRDPGGYTF. The CDR3 DNA is TGCGCCAGCAGCCACCGGGACCCTGGGGGCTACACCTTC.

The rearrangement joins TRBV7-2 to TRBJ2-1, with TRBD2 matching 13 bases. CDR1 and CDR2 from the germline V gene are SGHTA and FQGNSA. Trimming removed 4 bases from V and 15 bases from J; junction bases left unmatched: 12. The CDR3 runs to 15 residues. In DNA, the CDR3 is TGTGCCAGCAGCTACGCCGCCGGGACTAGCGGGACTTGGTTCTTC. Amino acids: CASSYAAGTSGTWFF.

This rearrangement joins TRBV5-1 to TRBJ2-7, with D possibly TRBD1 on 5 matching bases. V was clipped by 4 bases and J by 3 bases, with 8 bases between them. The CDR3 covers 12 residues. CDR1 is SGHRS and CDR2 is YFSETQ in the germline V gene. CDR3 DNA sequence: TGCGCCAGCAGCCCCACAGGCTACGAGCAGTACGTC. Its translation: CASSPTGYEQYV.

The chain has TRBV5-4 and TRBJ1-4, with TRBD1 as a possible D gene (5 bases). V lost 0 bases, J lost 3 bases, and 9 bases lay in between. This CDR3 has 15 amino acids. The germline gives CDR1 SGHNT, CDR2 YYREEE (reference sequence). The CDR3, as DNA: TGTGCCAGCAGCTTGGATTCGGGGCCTAATGAAAAACTGTTTTTT. Residues: CASSLDSGPNEKLFF.

This clone was seen only a few times. The chain is built from TRBV6-4 and TRBJ1-2; D is ambiguous. The CDR3 runs to 16 residues. Between the trimmed V and J ends, which lost 2 bases and 0 bases, there was a span of 13 bases. Germline lookup yields CDR1 MRHNA and CDR2 SNTAGT. The CDR3 reads CASSDTPQAPNYGYTF. CDR3 sequence (DNA): TGTGCCAGCAGTGACACCCCGCAGGCCCCTAACTATGGCTACACCTTC.

The genes are TRBV6-4 and TRBJ1-2; D is perhaps TRBD1 (5 bases). V lost 0 bases, J lost 3 bases, and 5 bases lay in between. Germline V gene data show CDR1 as MRHNA and CDR2 as SNTAGT. This CDR3 comprises 13 residues. CDR3 DNA: TGTGCCAGCAGTGACTCGGGGCACTATGGCTACACCTTC. Its translation is CASSDSGHYGYTF.

V and J are TRBV5-1 and TRBJ2-7, with TRBD2 matching 13 bases. Germline CDR1 SGHRS, CDR2 YFSETQ. The CDR3 has 15 residues. After removal of 4 bases from V and 9 bases from J, the junction contained 10 bases not matched to a gene. CDR3 region: CASSLGGTSGVGQYV. The DNA of the CDR3 is TGCGCCAGCAGCCTCGGTGGGACTAGCGGGGTGGGGCAGTACGTC.

The chain combines TRBV7-9 with TRBJ2-1; D is possibly TRBD1 or TRBD2 (5 bases each). V was shortened by 1 base and J by 3 bases, with 19 bases between the two germline ends. Germline assignment: CDR1 SEHNR and CDR2 FQNEAQ (reference sequence). The CDR3 consists of 18 residues. In nucleotides, the CDR3 is TGTGCCAGCAGCTTAGGTTACGTCGGGACCCCCCTCTACAATGAGCAGTTCTTC. Translated: CASSLGYVGTPLYNEQFF.

The chain carries TRBV7-9 and TRBJ2-3, with TRBD2 matching 15 bases. This CDR3 is built from 18 residues. CDR1 and CDR2 from the germline V gene are SEHNR and FQNEAQ (reference sequence). Trimming cost V 5 bases and J 1 base; bases outside gene matches: 7. The CDR3 DNA is TGTGCCAGCAGCACGTACGGGACTAGCGGGGGGCGCACAGATACGCAGTATTTT. It specifies CASSTYGTSGGRTDTQYF.

The chain links TRBV10-2 to TRBJ2-7, with unresolved D. Germline V gene data show CDR1 as WSHSY and CDR2 as SAAADI. V was trimmed by 3 bases and J by 0 bases, leaving 9 bases between them. This CDR3 contains 14 residues. The CDR3 loop is CASSELVASYEQYV. CDR3 sequence (DNA): TGCGCCAGCAGTGAACTGGTTGCCTCCTACGAGCAGTACGTC.

This chain connects TRBV7-2 to TRBJ2-1; 10 bases agree with TRBD1. Germline CDR1 reads SGHTA; CDR2 reads FQGNSA. V dropped 5 bases and J dropped 4; count of bases not matched to a gene: 2. This CDR3 has 14 amino acids. DNA for the CDR3: TGTGCCAGCAGCCGGGACAGGGGATACAATGAGCAGTTCTTC. The encoded protein is CASSRDRGYNEQFF. Full variable domain (outside the CDR3, taken from reference TRBV7-2 and TRBJ2-1): GAGVSQSPSNKVTEKGKDVELRCDPISGHTALYWYRQSLGQGLEFLIYFQGNSAPDKSGLPSDRFSAERTGGSVSTLTIQRTQQEDSAVYLCASSRDRGYNEQFFGPGTRLTVL.

The chain carries TRBV5-1 and TRBJ1-4; 9 nucleotides line up with TRBD1. The V gene's germline CDR1 is SGHRS and CDR2 YFSETQ. V lost 4 bases and J lost 1; bases outside the gene matches: 5. CDR3 length: 16 amino acids. DNA for the CDR3: TGCGCCAGCAGCCGGGGGGGACAGGGAACTAATGAAAAACTGTTTTTT. Translated: CASSRGGQGTNEKLFF.